This paragraph reports one T cell receptor (beta chain). The antigen is not known. This entry comes from a study of cytomegalovirus exposure and HLA in healthy donors. Primers for the PCR totalled 60 Vbeta and 13 Jbeta. Clones were read by immunoSEQ multiplex PCR, and TCRdb kept only the in-frame ones, dropping some. Of approximately 60,000 clones detected, 70% to 85% appear once; the ten largest clones hold 1.7%. Per the germline V gene, CDR1 is SGHRS and CDR2 is YFSETQ. The V end was cut by 4 bases, the J end by 3 bases, with 8 bases between. This CDR3 has 13 residues. Whole-study results and caveats: Most subjects had HLA-A and HLA-B alleles reportedly predicted accurately by TCR beta sequences.

The chain uses TRBV5-1 and TRBJ2-1; tentatively, D is TRBD1 (5 bases). The TCR originated in a man in his forties in good health and CMV-seronegative. The sequenced sample consisted of PBMCs. CDR3 loop: CASSLDNYNEQFF. The CDR3 DNA reads TGCGCCAGCAGCCTGGACAACTACAATGAGCAGTTCTTC.